The T cell receptor (beta chain) under discussion was sequenced for a study of spatial heterogeneity in lung cancer. Study-level background: Compared with alpha-chain sequences, beta-chain sequences were consistently detected in greater numbers.

This clonotype occurred a few times. All TCR cDNA molecules were individually tagged with a unique molecular identifier. TCRdb ran MiXCR on the 5' RACE reads and lists one entry per CDR3 protein. The sample includes about 50,000 distinct CDR3 sequences, less than 8.5% of them seen just once. Time point of the sample: sample taken at primary tumor resection. Frozen PBMC, nontumor lung or tumor provided whole RNA, which was sequenced unsorted. This CDR3 is 17 amino acids long. CDR1 SEHNR and CDR2 FQNEAQ come from the germline V gene (reference sequence). V was clipped by 1 base and J by 2 bases; unmatched bases: 3.

This chain joins TRBV7-9 and TRBJ2-3; 13 nucleotides align to TRBD2. This TCR derives from a female donor with early-stage non-small cell lung cancer. Here the sequenced sample was PBMCs, taken at surgery. The chain's CDR3 is CASSLGTSGGATDTQYF. The CDR3 DNA sequence: TGTGCCAGCAGCTTAGGAACTAGCGGGGGGGCCACAGATACGCAGTATTTT.